This T cell receptor beta chain was recorded in a study of cytomegalovirus exposure and HLA in healthy donors. This clone was counted only a few times. PCR involved 60 Vbeta and 13 Jbeta primers. The assay was immunoSEQ multiplex PCR, and TCRdb's table has in-frame clones only and misses some. This table has around 160,000 clones, roughly 80% appearing once. The CDR3 is 15 amino acids. Trimming took 5 bases from V and 7 from J; bases not matched to a gene: 10. From germline, CDR1 is SNHLY and CDR2 FYNNEI. This sequence originates from a male donor in good health and CMV-seropositive. The chain is built from TRBV2 and TRBJ2-4; 8 bases are a match to TRBD2. The sequenced sample was PBMCs. The CDR3 coding sequence is TGTGCCAGCAGTCGTGAGCGGGAGTTCCTCAACATTCAGTACTTC. Amino acid sequence: CASSREREFLNIQYF. Supplemented by reference TRBV2 and TRBJ2-4, the full variable domain reads EPEVTQTPSHQVTQMGQEVILRCVPISNHLYFYWYRQILGQKVEFLVSFYNNEISEKSEIFDDQFSVERPDGSNFTLKIRSTKLEDSAMYFCASSREREFLNIQYFGAGTRLSVL.